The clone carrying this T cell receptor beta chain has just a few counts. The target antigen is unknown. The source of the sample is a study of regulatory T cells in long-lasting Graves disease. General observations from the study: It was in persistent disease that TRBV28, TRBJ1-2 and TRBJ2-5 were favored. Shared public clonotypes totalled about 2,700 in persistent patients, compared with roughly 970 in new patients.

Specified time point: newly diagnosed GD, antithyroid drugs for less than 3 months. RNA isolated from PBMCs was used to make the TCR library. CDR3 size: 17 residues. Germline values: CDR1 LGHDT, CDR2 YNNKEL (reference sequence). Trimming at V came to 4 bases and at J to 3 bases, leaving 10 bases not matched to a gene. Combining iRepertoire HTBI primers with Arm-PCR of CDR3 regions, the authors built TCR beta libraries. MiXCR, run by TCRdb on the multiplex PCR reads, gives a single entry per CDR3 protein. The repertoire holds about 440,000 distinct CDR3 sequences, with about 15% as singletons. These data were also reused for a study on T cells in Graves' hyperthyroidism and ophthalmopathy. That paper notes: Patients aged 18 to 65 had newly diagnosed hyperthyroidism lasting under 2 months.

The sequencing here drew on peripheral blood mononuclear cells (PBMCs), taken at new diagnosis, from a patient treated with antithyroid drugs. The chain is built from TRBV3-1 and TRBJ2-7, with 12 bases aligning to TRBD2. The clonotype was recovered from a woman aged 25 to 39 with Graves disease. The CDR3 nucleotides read TGTGCCAGCAGCCCCGCGACTAGCGGGGGTGGGTTCTACGAGCAGTACTTC. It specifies CASSPATSGGGFYEQYF.